These 21 T cell receptor beta chains came from one sample sequenced in a study of long-term antiretroviral therapy in people with HIV (dated by TCRdb to the early 2020s). Sequencing of the TRB variable region was done with the immunoSEQ hsTCRB v3.0 assay at survey level resolution. Here the immuneACCESS table is served through TCRdb, limited to in-frame sequences with V and J called. Missing clones are a known gap in these copies; in checked studies unresolved V genes cover under half, and the rest lacks a known reason. The sample table records around 40,000 clones; 86% of these occur just once. Around 5.1% of the sample goes to the ten largest clones. The source material was unsorted PBMCs, sampled 0.1 years before starting antiretroviral therapy. The receptor source for this set is a woman between 50 and 59 years old with HIV.

The CDR3 spells CASSLVGDRHNSPLHF. CDR3 nucleotide sequence: TGTGCCAGCAGCTTGGTCGGGGACAGACATAATTCACCCCTCCACTTT. The chain recombines TRBV5-6 with TRBJ1-6; 7 bases fit TRBD1. CDR3 length: 16 amino acids. V was pared by 0 bases and J by 5 bases, with 5 bases of the junction left unmatched. Germline CDR1 and CDR2: SGHDT and YYEEEE.

This clone was seen a few times. The V call is TRBV6-7, the J call TRBJ2-7; a weak D match, TRBD2 (7 bases). TRBV6-7 falls under the ORF class, with uncertain function. This CDR3 is built from 14 residues. V lost 4 bases and J 4 bases, leaving 14 bases between the germline ends. In DNA form, the CDR3 reads TGTGCCAGCAGTTCGCTGGGGGGGCTATACGAGCAGTACTTC. Encoded protein: CASSSLGGLYEQYF.

The V gene is TRBV10-3, the J gene TRBJ1-6; D remains unclear. Germline CDR1 ENHRY, CDR2 SYGVKD. The ends were cut back, 3 bases at V and 8 bases at J, with 8 bases in the middle. The CDR3 spans 13 residues. The CDR3 DNA follows: TGTGCCATCAGTGACAGGACGGATTCACCCCTCCACTTT. It is translated as CAISDRTDSPLHF.

V usage is TRBV4-1 and J usage is TRBJ2-7; TRBD2 matches 10 bases. CDR1 and CDR2 (germline): MGHRA, YSYEKL. V shed 0 bases, J shed 5 bases, and the junction held 16 bases outside the gene matches. The CDR3 totals 19 residues. The CDR3 spells CASSQDPPSSGGTKHEQYF. Here the CDR3 DNA reads TGCGCCAGCAGCCAAGATCCCCCCTCTAGCGGGGGAACCAAACACGAGCAGTACTTC.

This clone was picked up one time. The chain has TRBV19 and TRBJ2-7; 8 nucleotides match TRBD1. CDR3 length equals 17 residues. Germline lookup yields CDR1 LNHDA and CDR2 SQIVND (reference sequence). J gave up 0 bases and V 5 bases, and 12 bases lay outside the gene matches. CDR3 DNA sequence: TGTGCCAGTAGTTTTGGGGTAGACAGGGGTAGCTCCTACGAGCAGTACTTC. It specifies CASSFGVDRGSSYEQYF.

The chain carries TRBV4-3 and TRBJ1-1; D unclear. Looked up from germline, CDR1 is LGHNA and CDR2 is YSLEER. The CDR3 length is 16 residues. V lost 0 bases, J lost 1 base, and 12 bases lay in between. DNA for the CDR3: TGCGCCAGCAGCCAAGATGAGGCGACGTCGAACACTGAAGCTTTCTTT. The encoded protein is CASSQDEATSNTEAFF.

This chain links TRBV7-2 with TRBJ2-4; 9 nucleotides match TRBD2. The CDR3 extends over 16 amino acids. The germline V gene encodes CDR1 SGHTA and CDR2 FQGNSA. With V trimmed by 0 bases and J by 6 bases, 6 bases remained unmatched. Written as DNA, the CDR3 is TGTGCCAGCAGCTTAGCTGGCGGGGGGGCCCGAAACATTCAGTACTTC. It codes for CASSLAGGGARNIQYF.

This sequence joins TRBV2 and TRBJ1-4; 7 bases align to TRBD1. The germline V gene has CDR1 SNHLY and CDR2 FYNNEI. With V trimmed by 7 bases and J by 8 bases, 10 bases remained unmatched. CDR3 length: 14 amino acids. Here the CDR3 reads CASKGQTGKEKLFF. The CDR3 nucleotides are TGTGCCAGCAAGGGTCAGACAGGGAAGGAAAAACTGTTTTTT.

The chain employs TRBV4-3 and TRBJ2-7; TRBD1 matches 9 bases. The germline gives CDR1 LGHNA, CDR2 YSLEER. J lost 4 bases, V lost 4 bases, and 5 bases had no gene match. The CDR3 covers 14 residues. The CDR3: CASSPGTGRYEQYF. The CDR3 bases are TGCGCCAGCAGCCCCGGGACAGGGAGGTACGAGCAGTACTTC.

This rearrangement joins TRBV5-6 to TRBJ2-7; TRBD2 matches 9 bases. V shed 0 bases and J 3 bases; nucleotides not matched to a gene: 4. The CDR3 totals 15 residues. Germline-derived CDR1 and CDR2 are SGHDT and YYEEEE. As DNA, the CDR3 is TGTGCCAGCAGCTTGGTAGCGGGGGCGGGCTACGAGCAGTACTTC. It is translated as CASSLVAGAGYEQYF.

The chain carries TRBV5-6 and TRBJ2-5; D gene ambiguous. Trimming removed 3 bases from V and 5 bases from J, with 8 bases in between. The CDR3 length is 12 residues. Germline V CDR1 and CDR2: SGHDT, YYEEEE. CDR3 protein: CASSSRRETQYF. Written as DNA, the CDR3 is TGTGCCAGCAGCTCTCGTAGGGAGACCCAGTACTTC.

The V gene is TRBV23-1, the J gene TRBJ2-7; a weak D match, TRBD2 (5 bases). TRBV23-1 is noted as an ORF with a role that remains uncertain. This CDR3 spans 14 amino acids. V was trimmed by 7 bases and J by 7 bases, leaving 20 bases between them. CDR3 nucleotides: TGCGCCAGCACCCCCTTTTCGGCGACGGGAGAGCAGTACTTC. Translation gives CASTPFSATGEQYF.

This clone appeared a few times. The chain links TRBV7-9 to TRBJ1-1, with TRBD1 matching 7 bases. This CDR3 spans 15 amino acids. Trimming cost V 5 bases and J 1 base; bases outside gene matches: 7. Germline V gene lookup returns CDR1 SEHNR and CDR2 FQNEAQ (reference sequence). CDR3 DNA sequence: TGTGCCAGCAGCATCTCCGGGACAGAGAACACTGAAGCTTTCTTT. Protein: CASSISGTENTEAFF.

The chain joins TRBV27 to TRBJ2-3, with D unresolved. In germline, CDR1 is MNHEY, CDR2 SMNVEV (reference sequence). The CDR3 is made up of 15 amino acids. Trimming shortened V by 5 bases and J by 2 bases, and 14 bases separated the two germline ends. The CDR3 is CASSPSSRTTDTQYF. CDR3 DNA sequence: TGTGCCAGCAGTCCCTCGAGCCGGACCACAGATACGCAGTATTTT.

The chain joins TRBV9 to TRBJ2-7, with 7 bases that match TRBD1. The V and J ends lost 5 bases and 1 base, in that order; junction bases with no gene match: 6. The germline CDR1 and CDR2 sequences are SGDLS and YYNGEE. The CDR3 totals 14 residues. In nucleotides, the CDR3 is TGTGCCAGCAGTAGGGACAGCCTTTCCTACGAGCAGTACTTC. It translates to CASSRDSLSYEQYF.

This clone has a single count. This chain connects TRBV19 to TRBJ2-7; a possible D gene is TRBD1 (6 bases). Trimming took off 3 bases at V and 5 bases at J, with 14 bases between the two ends. CDR1 and CDR2 from the germline V gene are LNHDA and SQIVND (reference sequence). The CDR3 runs to 14 residues. CDR3 nucleotides: TGTGCCAGTAGTATTGGGGCAGGGGACAACGAGCAGTACTTC. Protein sequence: CASSIGAGDNEQYF.

V is TRBV2 and J is TRBJ1-2; 9 bases line up with TRBD1. The CDR3 sequence is 12 residues long. Germline CDR1 is SNHLY and CDR2 is FYNNEI. Trimming cost V 6 bases and J 8 bases; bases outside gene matches: 4. DNA for the CDR3: TGTGCCAGCAGGTGGGACAGGGACGGCTACACCTTC. Protein sequence: CASRWDRDGYTF. The full variable domain, rest sourced from reference TRBV2 and TRBJ1-2, is EPEVTQTPSHQVTQMGQEVILRCVPISNHLYFYWYRQILGQKVEFLVSFYNNEISEKSEIFDDQFSVERPDGSNFTLKIRSTKLEDSAMYFCASRWDRDGYTFGSGTRLTVV.

The chain has TRBV9 and TRBJ1-1; the D gene is possibly TRBD1 (6 bases). Trimming shortened V by 4 bases and J by 0 bases, and 13 bases separated the two germline ends. The CDR3 consists of 15 residues. Germline V gene lookup returns CDR1 SGDLS and CDR2 YYNGEE. This CDR3 is CASSFSGTLNTEAFF. CDR3 DNA sequence: TGTGCCAGCAGCTTTTCCGGGACATTGAACACTGAAGCTTTCTTT.

The chain is built from TRBV5-1 and TRBJ2-7; the D gene could be TRBD1 or TRBD2 (5 bases each). Deletions cut 0 bases from V and 0 bases from J, with 10 bases between. This CDR3 region has 15 residues. Germline V gene data show CDR1 as SGHRS and CDR2 as YFSETQ. The CDR3 nucleotides read TGCGCCAGCAGCTTGGCTTCAGGGAGCTCCTACGAGCAGTACTTC. Encoded protein: CASSLASGSSYEQYF.

The V call is TRBV6-1, the J call TRBJ2-7, with D possibly called TRBD1 or TRBD2 (5 bases each). Trimming took off 7 bases at V and 2 bases at J, with 15 bases between the two ends. From germline, CDR1 is MNHNS and CDR2 SASEGT. The CDR3 has 14 residues. CDR3 sequence reads: CASKYGGPAYEQYF. The CDR3 DNA reads as TGTGCCAGCAAGTATGGGGGACCTGCCTACGAGCAGTACTTC.

The CDR3, as DNA: TGTGCCAGCAGCTTAGTTAAAGGGACAGTTTTATATGGCTACACCTTC. The encoded protein is CASSLVKGTVLYGYTF. This chain connects TRBV11-2 to TRBJ1-2; 7 bases agree with TRBD1. Germline CDR1 is SGHAT and CDR2 is FQNNGV. The ends lost 1 base at V and 5 bases at J; junction bases unmatched: 10. The CDR3 is 16 residues long.